One and the same sample provided the 24 T cell receptor beta chains below, sequenced in a study of shared clonotypes between healthy human individuals. Produced via immunoSEQ multiplex PCR; TCRdb's table is partial and in-frame only. The sample has about 460,000 clones, around 77% seen once. Sequencing used PBMCs. These receptors were obtained from a woman in her forties in good health. Some clones in this sample may be carry-over from other donors' samples.

This clone has just one count. The V gene is TRBV5-6, the J gene TRBJ2-4; 9 bases align to TRBD1. The CDR3 is made up of 14 amino acids. Trimming took 5 bases from V and 4 from J; bases not matched to a gene: 4. Germline CDR1 reads SGHDT; CDR2 reads YYEEEE. The CDR3 nucleotides read TGTGCCAGCAGATCCGGGACAGGGAAAAACATTCAGTACTTC. This codes for CASRSGTGKNIQYF.

The CDR3 protein is CAYRQAYEQYF. The CDR3 DNA reads as TGTGCCTACCGACAGGCCTACGAGCAGTACTTC. This chain links TRBV30 with TRBJ2-7; the D gene is possibly TRBD1 (6 bases). The CDR3 runs to 11 residues. Germline values: CDR1 GTSNPN, CDR2 SVGIG (reference sequence). V dropped 7 bases and J dropped 2 bases, with 9 bases sitting between them. Filled out from reference TRBV30 and TRBJ2-7, the complete variable domain reads SQTIHQWPATLVQPVGSPLSLECTVEGTSNPNLYWYRQAAGRGLQLLFYSVGIGQISSEVPQNLSASRPQDRQFILSSKKLLLSDSGFYLCAYRQAYEQYFGPGTRLTVT.

This chain joins TRBV28 and TRBJ1-1; D is unresolved. Trimming took 7 bases from V and 0 from J, leaving 6 bases between them. This CDR3 comprises 12 residues. CDR1 is MDHEN, CDR2 SYDVKM, per germline. Written as DNA, the CDR3 is TGTGCCAGCATTCAGTTGAACACTGAAGCTTTCTTT. It specifies CASIQLNTEAFF.

The CDR3 region is CASSRGPSNYEQYF. CDR3 sequence (DNA): TGTGCCAGCAGTCGTGGACCCTCGAACTACGAGCAGTACTTC. The V call is TRBV6-5, the J call TRBJ2-7, with D unresolved. Looked up from germline, CDR1 is MNHEY and CDR2 is SVGAGI. This CDR3 region has 14 residues. V was trimmed by 5 bases and J by 3 bases, leaving 14 bases between them.

This clone was found many times. The chain uses TRBV28 and TRBJ2-4, with 9 bases that match TRBD2. The CDR3 contains 14 residues. From germline, CDR1 is MDHEN and CDR2 SYDVKM. The V and J ends lost 3 bases and 7 bases, in that order; junction bases with no gene match: 4. The CDR3 loop is CASSLISGRNIQYF. CDR3 nucleotides: TGTGCCAGCAGTTTGATCAGCGGGAGGAACATTCAGTACTTC.

This clone was recorded once. The chain employs TRBV7-2 and TRBJ2-7; TRBD1 is a possible D gene (5 bases). The CDR3 covers 15 residues. The V gene lost 5 bases and the J gene lost 2 bases, with 16 bases spanning the gap. Germline CDR1 reads SGHTA; CDR2 reads FQGNSA. The CDR3 DNA reads as TGTGCCAGCAGCCCACAGGCCCTTAACGCCTACGAGCAGTACTTC. Residues: CASSPQALNAYEQYF.

This rearrangement joins TRBV28 to TRBJ1-2; tentatively, D is TRBD1 (5 bases). The CDR3 consists of 15 residues. Germline V gene lookup returns CDR1 MDHEN and CDR2 SYDVKM. V dropped 0 bases and J dropped 2 bases, with 10 bases sitting between them. This chain's CDR3 is CASSLWGRQNYGYTF. The CDR3 DNA sequence: TGTGCCAGCAGTTTATGGGGGCGGCAAAACTATGGCTACACCTTC.

This clone was counted only a few times. This rearrangement joins TRBV7-2 to TRBJ2-1; 7 bases fit TRBD1. The CDR3 covers 14 residues. V lost 4 bases and J lost 3; bases outside the gene matches: 3. Germline-derived CDR1 and CDR2 are SGHTA and FQGNSA. The CDR3 nucleotides read TGTGCCAGCAGCTCCAACAGGGGCTACAATGAGCAGTTCTTC. Its protein product is CASSSNRGYNEQFF.

V and J are TRBV7-8 and TRBJ2-7; D ambiguous. CDR3 length equals 15 residues. V was pared by 5 bases and J by 0 bases, with 14 bases between. CDR1 is SGHVS, CDR2 FQNEAQ, per germline. CDR3 DNA sequence: TGTGCCAGCAGCCCAGACCCTAGGAGCTCCTACGAGCAGTACTTC. It codes for CASSPDPRSSYEQYF.

As to this clone: A far larger clone is only one base removed, so a read error is likely. The V and J genes are TRBV19 and TRBJ1-4; D gene unclear. CDR1 and CDR2 from the germline V gene are LNHDA and SQIVND (reference sequence). The length of the CDR3 is 14 residues. The CDR3 region is CASSIGVSEEKLVF. CDR3 DNA: TGTGCCAGTAGTATAGGGGTTTCTGAAGAAAAACTGGTTTTT. The complete variable domain, with remaining parts taken from reference TRBV19 and TRBJ1-4, reads DGGITQSPKYLFRKEGQNVTLSCEQNLNHDAMYWYRQDPGQGLRLIYYSQIVNDFQKGDIAEGYSVSREKKESFPLTVTSAQKNPTAFYLCASSIGVSEEKLVFGSGTQLSVL.

This clone was detected ten times or more. Other nucleotide sequences in the sample specify the same CDR3. The rearrangement joins TRBV10-1 to TRBJ2-1; TRBD2 aligns across 11 bases. The germline CDR1 and CDR2 sequences are WNHNN and SYGVQD (reference sequence). V was pared by 2 bases and J by 7 bases, with 22 bases of the junction left unmatched. The CDR3 is 21 residues long. The CDR3 loop is CASSEPGDGGIAGGPGNEQFF. As DNA, the CDR3 is TGCGCCAGCAGTGAGCCCGGGGACGGCGGAATAGCGGGAGGGCCGGGGAATGAGCAGTTCTTC.

The J gene is TRBJ1-3, the V gene TRBV4-2; tentative D call: TRBD1 (6 bases). Germline V gene sequence: CDR1 LGHNA, CDR2 YNFKEQ. This CDR3 contains 17 residues. V gave up 1 base and J gave up 0 bases, with 13 bases separating them. CDR3 bases: TGTGCCAGCAGCCAAGTTGGAGGGGGAATCTCTGGAAACACCATATATTTT. This gives the protein CASSQVGGGISGNTIYF.

Only a few counts were recorded for this clone. A far larger clone is off by one base, so a read error is likely. The chain recombines TRBV28 with TRBJ1-1; D remains unclear. This CDR3 comprises 13 residues. CDR1 is MDHEN and CDR2 is SYDVKM in the germline V gene. For the CDR3, the DNA is TGTGCCTGCAGTTTATTAGGCACGTCAGTGGCTTTCTTT. Its translation is CACSLLGTSVAFF.

The chain is built from TRBV5-1 and TRBJ2-5; TRBD1 matches 7 bases. CDR1 is SGHRS, CDR2 YFSETQ, per germline. The CDR3 spans 15 residues. V lost 0 bases to trimming and J lost 3 bases; unmatched junction nucleotides: 5. The CDR3 bases are TGCGCCAGCAGCTTGGCGGGGACAGCAGAAGAGACCCAGTACTTC. Protein sequence: CASSLAGTAEETQYF.

Comment on this clone: With a much larger clone just one base away, this may be a read error. The chain links TRBV9 to TRBJ2-3; TRBD1 aligns across 10 bases. Germline-derived CDR1 and CDR2 are SGDLS and YYNGEE. This CDR3 has 16 amino acids. The V and J ends lost 6 bases and 7 bases, in that order; junction bases with no gene match: 14. CDR3 sequence (DNA): TGTGCCAGCATCTTAGCCGGGACAGGGGCGCAATATACGCAGTATTTT. Its translation: CASILAGTGAQYTQYF.

V usage is TRBV28 and J usage is TRBJ1-2; 9 nucleotides match TRBD1. The ends lost 6 bases at V and 2 bases at J; junction bases unmatched: 7. This CDR3 has 15 residues. From germline, CDR1 is MDHEN and CDR2 SYDVKM. The CDR3 DNA reads as TGTGCCAGCAGGCCCACCGGGACAGGGAACTATGGCTACACCTTC. It codes for CASRPTGTGNYGYTF.

This clone was seen a handful of times. The rearrangement uses TRBV30 and TRBJ2-7; D gene unclear. V lost 3 bases to trimming and J lost 0 bases, with 12 bases between them. The length of the CDR3 is 14 residues. Germline loops: CDR1 GTSNPN, CDR2 SVGIG (reference sequence). CDR3 nucleotide sequence: TGTGCCTGGAGCATACAGATTACCTCCTACGAGCAGTACTTC. Protein: CAWSIQITSYEQYF.

J is TRBJ1-2 and V is TRBV28; TRBD1 aligns across 7 bases. The CDR3 contains 13 residues. Germline-derived CDR1 and CDR2 are MDHEN and SYDVKM. With 6 bases clipped from V and 2 bases from J, the junction kept 3 bases outside the gene matches. Written as DNA, the CDR3 is TGTGCCAGCAGCATACAGGGGAACTATGGCTACACCTTC. Translating it yields CASSIQGNYGYTF.

This chain connects TRBV29-1 to TRBJ2-7; D unclear. V lost 5 bases to trimming and J lost 3 bases, with 2 bases between them. CDR3 length: 9 amino acids. Germline V gene sequence: CDR1 SQVTM, CDR2 ANQGSEA. The CDR3 DNA sequence: TGCAGCGTTAGCTACGAGCAGTACTTC. The encoded protein is CSVSYEQYF.

The V call is TRBV7-6, the J call TRBJ2-1, with 11 bases that match TRBD2. J lost 1 base, V lost 4 bases, and 18 bases had no gene match. Germline V lookup: CDR1 SGHVS, CDR2 FNYEAQ. This CDR3 is built from 21 residues. This CDR3 is CASSSYPLSGRAPGSYNEQFF. CDR3 in DNA: TGTGCCAGCAGCTCCTACCCCCTTAGCGGGAGGGCCCCTGGGTCCTACAATGAGCAGTTCTTC.

To note about this clone: A read error is the likely source, as a far larger clone sits one nucleotide away. J is TRBJ2-7 and V is TRBV28, with D unresolved. The germline CDR1 and CDR2 sequences are MDHEN and SYDVKM. V shed 1 base and J shed 6 bases, with 13 bases lying between them. This CDR3 is built from 14 residues. CDR3 region: CASSLSQFRCEQYF. The CDR3 region has the DNA TGTGCCAGCAGTTTATCGCAGTTTCGATGCGAGCAGTACTTC.

The chain couples TRBV7-3 to TRBJ2-1; TRBD1 might be the D (5 bases). This CDR3 region has 13 residues. The V gene lost 5 bases and the J gene lost 6 bases, with 11 bases spanning the gap. Germline CDR1 is SGHTA and CDR2 is FQGTGA. The CDR3 protein is CASSQGRSNEQFF. The CDR3 DNA sequence: TGTGCCAGCAGCCAGGGCCGAAGCAATGAGCAGTTCTTC. Combining the CDR3 with reference TRBV7-3 and TRBJ2-1 gives the whole variable domain GAGVSQTPSNKVTEKGKYVELRCDPISGHTALYWYRQSLGQGPEFLIYFQGTGAADDSGLPNDRFFAVRPEGSVSTLKIQRTERGDSAVYLCASSQGRSNEQFFGPGTRLTVL.

This chain connects TRBV19 to TRBJ1-2; 9 nucleotides agree with TRBD1. The CDR3 extends over 15 amino acids. Per the germline V gene, CDR1 is LNHDA and CDR2 is SQIVND (reference sequence). Losses at the gene ends were 8 bases for V and 2 bases for J; bases not matched to a gene: 9. The CDR3 region is CASSQLGQGNYGYTF. Here the CDR3 DNA reads TGTGCCAGTTCCCAACTCGGACAGGGGAACTATGGCTACACCTTC. Full variable domain (missing parts from reference TRBV19 and TRBJ1-2): DGGITQSPKYLFRKEGQNVTLSCEQNLNHDAMYWYRQDPGQGLRLIYYSQIVNDFQKGDIAEGYSVSREKKESFPLTVTSAQKNPTAFYLCASSQLGQGNYGYTFGSGTRLTVV.

A single count supports this clone. The chain links TRBV7-8 to TRBJ2-1; TRBD1 aligns across 8 bases. J was trimmed by 8 bases and V by 5 bases; bases with no gene match: 5. CDR1 is SGHVS, CDR2 FQNEAQ, per germline. This CDR3 contains 13 residues. CDR3 protein: CASSRTGHDEQFF. Written as DNA, the CDR3 is TGTGCCAGCAGCAGGACAGGGCACGATGAGCAGTTCTTC.